These 29 T cell receptor beta chains originate from one sample sequenced in a study of post-analysis software for immune sequencing data. Study results and limitations: TRBV5-6, TRBV5-1 and TRBV20-1 were among 4 or 5 TRBV segments more frequent in patients than controls.

The antigens for these receptors are not known. Each TCR beta cDNA library carried unique molecular identifiers. TCRdb called the PCR reads again in MiXCR, with one record for every CDR3 protein. The sample yields fewer than 850,000 distinct CDR3 sequences, more than 45% seen once. The material sequenced was blood. These receptor sequences come from a girl aged 5 to 17 with multiple sclerosis.

This chain connects TRBV7-8 to TRBJ2-1; TRBD1 might be the D (5 bases). CDR1 and CDR2 (germline): SGHVS, FQNEAQ. The CDR3 sequence is 15 residues long. V shed 3 bases and J shed 9 bases, with 18 bases lying between them. CDR3 nucleotide sequence: TGTGCCAGCAGCTTGCTACCCTTGGACACCGGTGAGCAGTTCTTC. The encoded protein is CASSLLPLDTGEQFF.

The rearrangement uses TRBV7-2 and TRBJ2-7; the D is unclear. The CDR3 covers 14 residues. Germline values: CDR1 SGHTA, CDR2 FQGNSA. The V and J ends lost 1 base and 5 bases respectively, with 12 bases between them. The CDR3 sequence: CASSLDSPLDEQYF. CDR3 in DNA: TGTGCCAGCAGCTTAGATTCCCCCCTCGACGAGCAGTACTTC.

This rearrangement joins TRBV20-1 to TRBJ2-1, with D perhaps matching TRBD2 (5 bases). CDR3 length: 17 residues. Germline V gives CDR1 DFQATT, CDR2 SNEGSKA (reference sequence). Between the trimmed V and J ends, which lost 0 bases and 1 base, there was a span of 16 bases. CDR3 sequence: CSARDSDVSGSYNEQFF. The CDR3 nucleotides read TGCAGTGCTAGAGATTCAGACGTGAGCGGTTCCTACAATGAGCAGTTCTTC.

The sample holds a few counts of this clonotype. The chain recombines TRBV30 with TRBJ1-4; D remains ambiguous. The CDR3 is 12 amino acids. CDR1 and CDR2 (germline): GTSNPN, SVGIG (reference sequence). Trimming shortened V by 2 bases and J by 5 bases, and 6 bases separated the two germline ends. The CDR3 DNA sequence: TGTGCCTGGAGTAACGGAAATGAAAAACTGTTTTTT. Its protein product is CAWSNGNEKLFF. The variable domain in full, with the rest retrieved from reference TRBV30 and TRBJ1-4, is SQTIHQWPATLVQPVGSPLSLECTVEGTSNPNLYWYRQAAGRGLQLLFYSVGIGQISSEVPQNLSASRPQDRQFILSSKKLLLSDSGFYLCAWSNGNEKLFFGSGTQLSVL.

This chain connects TRBV20-1 to TRBJ2-1, with TRBD2 matching over 10 bases. Per the germline V gene, CDR1 is DFQATT and CDR2 is SNEGSKA (reference sequence). With V trimmed by 5 bases and J by 0 bases, 4 bases remained unmatched. This CDR3 spans 15 amino acids. CDR3 in amino acids: CSAPSSGSSYNEQFF. The CDR3 DNA reads TGCAGTGCTCCGTCTAGCGGGAGCTCCTACAATGAGCAGTTCTTC.

This clonotype has a count of ten or more. The V call is TRBV29-1, the J call TRBJ2-7, with D perhaps TRBD1 (6 bases). Trimming pared 4 bases from V and 2 bases from J, leaving 9 bases between. Germline V CDR1 and CDR2: SQVTM, ANQGSEA. The CDR3 consists of 12 residues. CDR3 nucleotide sequence: TGCAGCGTTGGGGACATAGCCTACGAGCAGTACTTC. This sequence encodes CSVGDIAYEQYF.

V and J are TRBV20-1 and TRBJ2-5, with TRBD2 matching 12 bases. J was trimmed by 4 bases and V by 1 base; bases with no gene match: 7. The CDR3 has 16 amino acids. CDR1 DFQATT and CDR2 SNEGSKA come from the germline V gene (reference sequence). CDR3 sequence: CSARGPGLAGGETQYF. The CDR3 DNA reads TGCAGTGCTAGAGGACCGGGACTAGCGGGCGGAGAGACCCAGTACTTC.

This clonotype was seen a handful of times. The chain links TRBV4-3 to TRBJ2-7; D may be TRBD2 (5 bases). Germline-derived CDR1 and CDR2 are LGHNA and YSLEER. The CDR3 runs 15 residues. The V and J ends lost 0 bases and 2 bases respectively, with 11 bases between them. CDR3 bases: TGCGCCAGCAGCCAAGAACGCCTAGCCCCCTACGAGCAGTACTTC. This sequence encodes CASSQERLAPYEQYF.

The chain links TRBV29-1 to TRBJ1-2, with D possibly TRBD1 on 6 matching bases. The CDR3 has 12 residues. Germline loops: CDR1 SQVTM, CDR2 ANQGSEA. Trimming pared 6 bases from V and 4 bases from J, leaving 12 bases between. The CDR3 DNA reads as TGCAGCGTAGACGGACAGCCCTATGGCTACACCTTC. Encoded protein: CSVDGQPYGYTF.

The chain couples TRBV9 to TRBJ2-1, with a possible D match to TRBD2 (5 bases). The CDR3 contains 16 residues. CDR1 is SGDLS, CDR2 YYNGEE, per germline. V was shortened by 4 bases and J by 9 bases, with 23 bases between the two germline ends. The CDR3 sequence is CASSPRVAPHAGEQFF. The CDR3 region has the DNA TGTGCCAGCAGCCCGAGGGTAGCTCCACATGCAGGTGAGCAGTTCTTC.

This clonotype was detected only a few times. This chain joins TRBV4-3 and TRBJ2-5; the D is unclear. Germline-derived CDR1 and CDR2 are LGHNA and YSLEER. The CDR3 is 15 residues long. The V and J ends lost 0 bases and 2 bases respectively, with 10 bases between them. This CDR3 reads CASSQDRARQETQYF. Written as DNA, the CDR3 is TGCGCCAGCAGCCAAGATCGGGCCAGACAAGAGACCCAGTACTTC.

This clonotype was picked up a small number of times. V and J are TRBV27 and TRBJ1-6; TRBD1 is a possible D gene (6 bases). Germline V gene lookup returns CDR1 MNHEY and CDR2 SMNVEV (reference sequence). Trimming shortened V by 7 bases and J by 16 bases, and 20 bases separated the two germline ends. The CDR3 covers 13 residues. This CDR3 reads CASTGLGTPELHF. CDR3 DNA sequence: TGTGCCAGCACCGGTCTCGGGACACCCGAACTCCACTTT.

This clonotype has just one count. This rearrangement joins TRBV5-1 to TRBJ1-4, with D maybe TRBD1 (6 bases). This CDR3 is built from 15 residues. Germline CDR1 is SGHRS and CDR2 is YFSETQ. V was trimmed by 0 bases and J by 6 bases, leaving 12 bases between them. This CDR3 reads CASSLGGRGDEKLFF. The CDR3 bases are TGCGCCAGCAGCTTGGGCGGCAGGGGTGATGAAAAACTGTTTTTT.

The chain employs TRBV7-9 and TRBJ2-7, with D perhaps assigned TRBD1 or TRBD2 (5 bases each). Germline V lookup: CDR1 SEHNR, CDR2 FQNEAQ (reference sequence). The V end lost 5 bases, the J end lost 5 bases, and 16 bases lay between the germline ends. CDR3 size: 14 residues. CDR3 nucleotide sequence: TGTGCCAGCAGCCCGGCCGGCAGGGAGAACGAGCAGTACTTC. Translation gives CASSPAGRENEQYF.

V is TRBV3-1 and J is TRBJ2-7, with TRBD2 matching over 13 bases. The end of the DNA aligns better with TRBJ2-5, so the J call may be wrong. Germline V lookup: CDR1 LGHDT, CDR2 YNNKEL (reference sequence). The CDR3 spans 17 residues. Here the CDR3 DNA reads TGTGCCAGCAGCCAAGACCCCCGGACTAGCGGGAGTGAGACCCAGTACTTC. Protein product: CASSQDPRTSGSETQYF.

The chain joins TRBV6-1 to TRBJ2-3, with 10 positions matching TRBD2. The germline V gene encodes CDR1 MNHNS and CDR2 SASEGT. V lost 6 bases, J lost 1 base, and 7 bases stayed unmatched. The CDR3 is 16 amino acids. This CDR3 reads CASRVSSGSGTDTQYF. CDR3 bases: TGTGCCAGCAGGGTCTCTAGCGGGAGCGGCACAGATACGCAGTATTTT.

The V and J genes are TRBV9 and TRBJ2-3; maybe TRBD1 (5 bases). The V and J ends lost 3 bases and 5 bases respectively, with 13 bases between them. The CDR3 contains 14 residues. Germline V lookup: CDR1 SGDLS, CDR2 YYNGEE. This CDR3 is CASSAVQGGDTQYF. The CDR3 DNA reads as TGTGCCAGCAGCGCAGTTCAGGGTGGAGATACGCAGTATTTT.

This chain connects TRBV18 to TRBJ2-7; D uncertain. The last part of the DNA fits TRBJ2-5 better; the J call may be wrong. CDR1 and CDR2 (germline): KGHSH, LQKENI. The CDR3 runs to 16 residues. CDR3 loop: CASSPPWVSRLETQYF. CDR3 DNA sequence: TGTGCCAGCTCACCACCTTGGGTTTCCAGGCTGGAGACCCAGTACTTC.

The J gene is TRBJ2-5, the V gene TRBV14; 9 nucleotides align to TRBD1. V dropped 4 bases and J dropped 5; count of bases not matched to a gene: 8. Germline V gives CDR1 SGHDN, CDR2 FVKESK. The CDR3 loop spans 15 amino acids. The CDR3, as DNA: TGTGCCAGCAGCCCTGGACAGGGGCGATTTGAGACCCAGTACTTC. This encodes CASSPGQGRFETQYF.

This clonotype was detected only a few times. The genes are TRBV20-1 and TRBJ2-7; 8 bases align to TRBD1. The germline gives CDR1 DFQATT, CDR2 SNEGSKA (reference sequence). The ends lost 1 base at V and 4 bases at J; junction bases unmatched: 3. This CDR3 region has 13 residues. This CDR3 is CSARGQGRYEQYF. The CDR3 DNA reads TGCAGTGCTAGAGGACAGGGGAGGTACGAGCAGTACTTC.

This chain links TRBV4-3 with TRBJ2-1, with D possibly being TRBD2 (7 bases). V was shortened by 0 bases and J by 6 bases, with 15 bases between the two germline ends. This CDR3 is 16 amino acids long. Germline values: CDR1 LGHNA, CDR2 YSLEER. The CDR3 here is CASSQDWGGAGNEQFF. CDR3 sequence (DNA): TGCGCCAGCAGCCAAGATTGGGGGGGCGCGGGCAATGAGCAGTTCTTC.

The chain couples TRBV14 to TRBJ2-5; D may be TRBD1 (6 bases). The J call may be faulty, since TRBJ2-7 better matches the DNA end. The germline V gene has CDR1 SGHDN and CDR2 FVKESK. CDR3 length equals 14 residues. The CDR3 nucleotides are TGTGCCAGCAGCCAAAGAGACAGGTCACACGAGCAGTACTTC. This sequence encodes CASSQRDRSHEQYF.

The chain recombines TRBV2 with TRBJ2-1; TRBD2 agrees at 8 bases. There are 14 residues in the CDR3. Losses at the gene ends were 9 bases for V and 6 bases for J; bases not matched to a gene: 10. The germline V gene encodes CDR1 SNHLY and CDR2 FYNNEI. CDR3: CARERVSGINEQFF. The CDR3 DNA reads as TGTGCCAGGGAGCGGGTTAGCGGGATCAATGAGCAGTTCTTC.

V usage is TRBV30 and J usage is TRBJ1-5; perhaps TRBD1 as D (6 bases). The CDR3 runs to 16 residues. From germline, CDR1 is GTSNPN and CDR2 SVGIG (reference sequence). V was clipped by 3 bases and J by 0 bases, with 15 bases between them. The CDR3 sequence is CAWSSGGGLSNQPQHF. The CDR3 bases are TGTGCCTGGAGCTCGGGAGGGGGTCTTAGCAATCAGCCCCAGCATTTT.

The V gene is TRBV5-8, the J gene TRBJ1-1; the D is unclear. Between the trimmed V and J ends, which lost 9 bases and 1 base, there was a span of 13 bases. Germline loops: CDR1 SGHTS, CDR2 YDEGEE. This CDR3 is 13 amino acids long. DNA of the CDR3: TGTGCCACCCCACCACACAGGAACACTGAAGCTTTCTTT. It translates to CATPPHRNTEAFF.

The chain joins TRBV7-2 to TRBJ2-1; 12 nucleotides agree with TRBD2. Germline V CDR1 and CDR2: SGHTA, FQGNSA. V was clipped by 5 bases and J by 0 bases; unmatched bases: 11. The CDR3 is 19 residues long. CDR3 loop: CASSTPSGRAPISYNEQFF. The CDR3 DNA sequence: TGTGCCAGCAGCACCCCTAGCGGGAGGGCCCCGATCTCCTACAATGAGCAGTTCTTC.

This clonotype was counted once. One end of the junction varies from germline; a read error may be responsible. This sequence joins TRBV13 and TRBJ2-3; 8 positions agree with TRBD1. Germline assignment: CDR1 PRHDT and CDR2 FYEKMQ (reference sequence). This CDR3 has 14 amino acids. CDR3 protein: CVSSRDRYTDTQYF. As DNA, the CDR3 is TGTGTCAGCAGCCGGGACAGGTACACAGATACGCAGTATTTT.

This clonotype occurred a few times. J is TRBJ2-7 and V is TRBV27; TRBD2 aligns across 12 bases. The CDR3 has 16 amino acids. Trimming cost V 4 bases and J 7 bases; bases outside gene matches: 11. CDR1 and CDR2 (germline): MNHEY, SMNVEV (reference sequence). For the CDR3, the DNA is TGTGCCAGCAGTTCGCTAGCGGGAGGGCCCGGAAATGAGCAGTACTTC. This translates into CASSSLAGGPGNEQYF.

For the CDR3, the DNA is TGCAGTGCTAGAGATGCTCAGGGGCAGGTCTACGAGCAGTACTTC. Translating it yields CSARDAQGQVYEQYF. The rearrangement links TRBV20-1 to TRBJ2-5, with a tentative D call TRBD1 (6 bases). The J call is uncertain, as TRBJ2-7 better fits the DNA end. The germline V gene has CDR1 DFQATT and CDR2 SNEGSKA (reference sequence). The CDR3 contains 15 residues.